The 12 T cell receptor beta chains given below trace back to one sample, sequenced in a study of identical twins. From the 5' RACE reads, TCRdb called clonotypes with MiXCR, one entry per CDR3 protein. The sample carries around 480,000 distinct CDR3 sequences, around 14% recorded once. These data also featured in a second study, about yellow fever vaccine responses in identical twins.

The material sequenced was CD4+ T cells sorted from blood. All receptors come from a woman younger than 35 in good health.

This clonotype has more than one count but fewer than ten. J is TRBJ2-3 and V is TRBV7-6; 9 bases are shared with TRBD1. Germline CDR1 reads SGHVS; CDR2 reads FNYEAQ. The CDR3 length is 14 residues. The CDR3 region has the DNA TGTGCGACCACCGGGACAGGGAAAGGGGATACGCAGTATTTT. Protein sequence: CATTGTGKGDTQYF.

Concerning this clonotype: Since a much larger clone is just one base distant, this may be a read error. The chain employs TRBV4-1 and TRBJ2-2, with 7 bases matching TRBD2. Germline CDR1 is MGHRA and CDR2 is YSYEKL. V was clipped by 1 base and J by 2 bases; unmatched bases: 10. The CDR3 length is 18 residues. CDR3: CASSQVHRGTTNTGELFF. CDR3 coding DNA: TGCGCCAGCAGCCAAGTCCATCGAGGGACTACAAACACCGGGGAGCTGTTTTTT.

This clonotype has a handful of counts. The CDR3, as DNA: TGTGCCAGCAGCAAGAGTACCGTCTCCTACAATGAGCAGTTCTTC. Translated, it gives CASSKSTVSYNEQFF. The chain joins TRBV7-2 to TRBJ2-1; D is undetermined. Germline CDR1 SGHTA, CDR2 FQGNSA. V lost 5 bases, J lost 0 bases, and 11 bases lay in between. This CDR3 has 15 residues.

This clonotype was counted at least ten times. The chain links TRBV4-3 to TRBJ2-3; tentatively, D is TRBD1 (6 bases). CDR3 size: 15 residues. Germline CDR1 LGHNA, CDR2 YSLEER. Trimming took off 1 base at V and 1 base at J, with 9 bases between the two ends. The chain's CDR3 is CASSQADSGTDTQYF. Written as DNA, the CDR3 is TGCGCCAGCAGCCAAGCGGACAGCGGCACAGATACGCAGTATTTT.

In its sample, this clonotype was seen a few times. The chain joins TRBV29-1 to TRBJ2-5; no firm D call. Trimming pared 4 bases from V and 3 bases from J, leaving 12 bases between. There are 13 residues in the CDR3. Germline V gene sequence: CDR1 SQVTM, CDR2 ANQGSEA. In DNA form, the CDR3 reads TGCAGCGTTGTGGCGTCAGCCAAAGAGACCCAGTACTTC. It translates to CSVVASAKETQYF.

The chain recombines TRBV6-2 or TRBV6-3 with TRBJ2-4, with 7 nucleotides matching TRBD2. The CDR3 totals 14 residues. The V gene end was trimmed by 2 bases and the J gene end by 6 bases; junction bases not matched to a gene: 4. The germline V gene has CDR1 MNHEY and CDR2 SVGEGT. Here the CDR3 DNA reads TGTGCCAGCAGTTACGGCCGGGGGGTAAACATTCAGTACTTC. Its translation is CASSYGRGVNIQYF.

This clonotype was picked up a small number of times. This chain joins TRBV5-1 and TRBJ1-2, with a weak D call TRBD1 (5 bases). Trimming removed 4 bases from V and 4 bases from J, with 14 bases in between. Per germline, CDR1 SGHRS and CDR2 YFSETQ. The length of the CDR3 is 14 residues. As DNA, the CDR3 is TGCGCCAGCAGCGCGGGACTGCTTTTCTATGGCTACACCTTC. Its protein product is CASSAGLLFYGYTF.

This rearrangement joins TRBV7-8 to TRBJ2-3; D call uncertain. Germline loops: CDR1 SGHVS, CDR2 FQNEAQ. This CDR3 comprises 12 residues. The germline V and J ends were trimmed by 1 base and 7 bases, with 6 bases remaining between them. The CDR3 protein is CASSLEPHTQYF. CDR3 sequence (DNA): TGTGCCAGCAGCTTAGAGCCGCATACGCAGTATTTT. Using reference TRBV7-8 and TRBJ2-3 for the parts outside the CDR3, the full variable domain is GAGVSQSPRYKVAKRGQDVALRCDPISGHVSLFWYQQALGQGPEFLTYFQNEAQLDKSGLPSDRFFAERPEGSVSTLKIQRTQQEDSAVYLCASSLEPHTQYFGPGTRLTVL.

The gene calls are TRBV7-2 and TRBJ2-7; TRBD2 matches at 9 bases. In germline, CDR1 is SGHTA, CDR2 FQGNSA. The CDR3 runs 16 residues. V was clipped by 3 bases and J by 2 bases; unmatched bases: 8. The CDR3 sequence: CASSFRSLAGTYEQYF. Written as DNA, the CDR3 is TGTGCCAGCAGCTTTCGGTCCCTAGCGGGAACCTACGAGCAGTACTTC.

This clonotype appeared once. The J gene is TRBJ2-7, the V gene TRBV5-5; 9 bases are a match to TRBD2. The CDR3 runs to 14 residues. CDR1 is SGHKS and CDR2 is YYEKEE in the germline V gene (reference sequence). Trimming removed 1 base from V and 6 bases from J; junction bases left unmatched: 5. The CDR3 spells CASSLIAGAVEQYF. CDR3 in DNA: TGTGCCAGCAGCTTGATAGCGGGGGCCGTCGAGCAGTACTTC.

The J gene is TRBJ1-5, the V gene TRBV28; no reliable D call. Trimming pared 8 bases from V and 4 bases from J, leaving 12 bases between. The CDR3 length is 13 residues. CDR1 is MDHEN and CDR2 is SYDVKM in the germline V gene. CDR3 loop: CASGEGLNQPQHF. The CDR3, as DNA: TGTGCCAGCGGAGAAGGGTTGAATCAGCCCCAGCATTTT.

This clonotype was seen more than once but under ten times. The rearrangement joins TRBV28 to TRBJ2-4; tentative D call: TRBD1 (6 bases). CDR3 length: 15 residues. Trimming pared 5 bases from V and 2 bases from J, leaving 13 bases between. Per the germline V gene, CDR1 is MDHEN and CDR2 is SYDVKM. CDR3 sequence reads: CASSNTGLTKNIQYF. For the CDR3, the DNA is TGTGCCAGCAGTAATACAGGGTTAACCAAAAACATTCAGTACTTC.